The 4 T cell receptor beta chains below all came from one sample that was sequenced in a study of control samples from healthy donors and cancer patients. TCRdb's table, derived via immunoSEQ multiplex PCR, lists solely in-frame clones and lacks some. The profile shows approximately 160,000 clones, around 93% of them singletons. Sequencing used blood. These receptors came from a woman aged 55-70 years in good health.

The rearrangement uses TRBV7-2 and TRBJ1-4; perhaps TRBD1 as D (6 bases). CDR3 length: 16 residues. CDR1 is SGHTA, CDR2 FQGNSA, per germline. The V gene lost 3 bases and the J gene lost 1 base, with 12 bases spanning the gap. The CDR3, as DNA: TGTGCCAGCAGCTTGGCGTCGACAGGAACTAATGAAAAACTGTTTTTT. This translates into CASSLASTGTNEKLFF.

The CDR3 region has the DNA TGTGCCAGCAGAACTAGGGCGGCCAACAATGAGCAGTTCTTC. Translating it yields CASRTRAANNEQFF. The chain employs TRBV6-6 and TRBJ2-1, with D maybe TRBD2 (5 bases). The CDR3 contains 14 residues. V gave up 6 bases and J gave up 5 bases, with 14 bases separating them. Germline V gene data show CDR1 as MNHNY and CDR2 as SVGAGI (reference sequence).

This clone was detected once. The chain links TRBV12-3 or TRBV12-4 to TRBJ2-1; no clear D gene. The CDR3 extends over 12 amino acids. V was trimmed by 1 base and J by 10 bases, leaving 8 bases between them. The CDR3 reads CASSLDGGEQFF. The CDR3 DNA reads as TGTGCCAGCAGTTTAGATGGCGGAGAGCAGTTCTTC.

The chain uses TRBV7-2 and TRBJ2-5; D uncertain. With 4 bases removed from V and 6 bases from J, the gap between germline ends came to 15 bases. CDR3 length: 14 amino acids. Per germline, CDR1 SGHTA and CDR2 FQGNSA. In DNA, the CDR3 is TGTGCCAGCAGCTCCGGCTTTCGACGCCAGACCCAGTACTTC. Its translation: CASSSGFRRQTQYF.